The clone carrying this T cell receptor (beta chain) was detected many times. The data were obtained in a study of tumor and adjacent non-tumor tissue in lung cancer. The library came from three nested PCR rounds adapted from ARM-PCR protocols. TCRdb processed the multiplex PCR reads anew with MiXCR; each CDR3 protein has one entry. The sample lists roughly 90,000 distinct CDR3 sequences, around three quarters seen once, with 20% to 25% in the top ten. This sample's RNA came from whole unsorted tissue. The normal lung tissue was taken more than 3 cm from the tumor edge. Germline V lookup: CDR1 SNHLY, CDR2 FYNNEI. Trimming removed 5 bases at V and 3 bases at J, with 10 bases between. The CDR3 loop spans 13 amino acids.

The clonotype was recovered from a woman in her 50s with non-small cell lung cancer. Sequencing was carried out using distant non-tumor lung tissue. The J gene is TRBJ2-5, the V gene TRBV2, with TRBD2 as a possible D gene (6 bases). For the CDR3, the DNA is TGTGCCAGCAGTTCCGGGACTGAAGAGACCCAGTACTTC. Encoded protein: CASSSGTEETQYF.